Listed here are 10 T cell receptor beta chains from one sample, sequenced in a study of T cell repertoires in aging, cancer and after chemotherapy. Peripheral blood genomic DNA, not sorted cells or RNA, was the template. Rearranged V-D-J TRB sequences were amplified with a mixed TRB-A/B primer pool. TCRdb itself ran the multiplex PCR reads through MiXCR, one entry per CDR3 protein. The sample yields 6,500 to 8,000 distinct CDR3 sequences, approximately 30% seen once. Input material: blood. Source of these receptors: a human donor with a blood cancer.

This clonotype was counted only a few times. This sequence joins TRBV12-3 or TRBV12-4 and TRBJ2-1; D gene ambiguous. The CDR3 length is 14 residues. Trimming shortened V by 5 bases and J by 4 bases, and 12 bases separated the two germline ends. CDR3 in amino acids: CASSTPTTYNEQFF. For the CDR3, the DNA is TGTGCCAGCAGTACACCGACAACTTACAATGAGCAGTTCTTC.

V and J are TRBV5-4 and TRBJ1-2; no definite D call. This CDR3 has 15 residues. Germline CDR1 reads SGHNT; CDR2 reads YYREEE (reference sequence). The V end was cut by 0 bases, the J end by 0 bases, with 9 bases between. This chain's CDR3 is CASSLGGLPNYGYTF. Here the CDR3 DNA reads TGTGCCAGCAGCTTGGGAGGGCTTCCTAACTATGGCTACACCTTC.

This clonotype was seen a few times. The chain links TRBV20-1 to TRBJ2-5, with 10 bases aligning to TRBD2. V dropped 6 bases and J dropped 2; count of bases not matched to a gene: 15. The length of the CDR3 is 17 residues. CDR1 DFQATT and CDR2 SNEGSKA come from the germline V gene (reference sequence). CDR3: CSATTTSGGAGQETQYF. DNA for the CDR3: TGCAGTGCCACTACTACGAGCGGGGGGGCCGGGCAAGAGACCCAGTACTTC.

This clonotype was picked up a small number of times. The rearrangement uses TRBV6-6 and TRBJ2-5; 10 bases fit TRBD2. The ends lost 6 bases at V and 4 bases at J; junction bases unmatched: 11. The CDR3 runs 16 residues. CDR1 and CDR2 from the germline V gene are MNHNY and SVGAGI (reference sequence). CDR3 loop: CASRISGGAGRETQYF. In DNA, the CDR3 is TGTGCCAGCAGGATAAGCGGGGGGGCCGGACGAGAGACCCAGTACTTC.

This clonotype is labeled medium-sized (0.01 to 0.1%). The genes are TRBV12-3 or TRBV12-4 and TRBJ2-1; D is undetermined. V was trimmed by 4 bases and J by 12 bases, leaving 16 bases between them. The CDR3 sequence is 13 residues long. The CDR3 sequence: CASSSIERPPQFF. CDR3 DNA: TGTGCCAGCAGTTCCATCGAACGACCCCCGCAGTTCTTC.

This clonotype was seen only a few times. V usage is TRBV11-3 and J usage is TRBJ2-1; weak D call: TRBD2 (5 bases). Germline V lookup: CDR1 SGHNT, CDR2 YENEEA. The CDR3 consists of 16 residues. Trimming took 5 bases from V and 7 from J, leaving 21 bases between them. The CDR3 is CASSHTYGNRGNEQFF. For the CDR3, the DNA is TGTGCCAGCAGCCACACTTATGGGAACCGGGGAAATGAGCAGTTCTTC.

The chain recombines TRBV6-2 or TRBV6-3 with TRBJ1-4; perhaps TRBD1 as D (6 bases). Between the trimmed V and J ends, which lost 6 bases and 8 bases, there was a span of 16 bases. Germline values: CDR1 MNHEY, CDR2 SVGEGT. This CDR3 spans 14 amino acids. CDR3 amino acids: CASRVGGAGEKLFF. CDR3 nucleotide sequence: TGTGCCAGCAGGGTGGGGGGCGCAGGGGAAAAACTGTTTTTT.

By its share, this clonotype is medium-sized (0.01 to 0.1%). The J gene is TRBJ2-5, the V gene TRBV19; 8 nucleotides agree with TRBD2. This CDR3 spans 16 amino acids. Germline V gene lookup returns CDR1 LNHDA and CDR2 SQIVND (reference sequence). V lost 3 bases and J lost 0; bases outside the gene matches: 6. CDR3 DNA sequence: TGTGCCAGTAGTATGGGGGGCGGGGGGAACCAAGAGACCCAGTACTTC. Amino acids: CASSMGGGGNQETQYF.

This clonotype was found a few times. The V call is TRBV5-1, the J call TRBJ1-6; no reliable D call. Germline assignment: CDR1 SGHRS and CDR2 YFSETQ. The CDR3 runs 14 residues. V was cut by 0 bases and J by 5 bases, with 6 bases left in between. In DNA, the CDR3 is TGCGCCAGCAGCTTGGCAGTTAATAATTCACCCCTCCACTTT. Translated, it gives CASSLAVNNSPLHF.

The chain links TRBV30 to TRBJ2-2; D remains unclear. The V gene's germline CDR1 is GTSNPN and CDR2 SVGIG (reference sequence). Trimming removed 2 bases from V and 4 bases from J, with 11 bases in between. The CDR3 is made up of 14 amino acids. CDR3 loop: CAWSRKGATGELFF. The DNA for the CDR3 is TGTGCCTGGAGTCGGAAGGGCGCCACCGGGGAGCTGTTTTTT.